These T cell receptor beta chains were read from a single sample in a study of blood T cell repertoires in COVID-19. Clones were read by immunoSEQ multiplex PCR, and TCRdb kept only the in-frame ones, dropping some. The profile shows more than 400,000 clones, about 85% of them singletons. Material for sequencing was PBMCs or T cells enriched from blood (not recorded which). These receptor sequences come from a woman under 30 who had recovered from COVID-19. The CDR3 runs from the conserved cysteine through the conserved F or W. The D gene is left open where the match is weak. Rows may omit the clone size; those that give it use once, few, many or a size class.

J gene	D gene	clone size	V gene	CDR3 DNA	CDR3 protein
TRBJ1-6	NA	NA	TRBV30	TGTGCCTGGAGATGGCGGAGCTCCTATAATTCACCCCTCCACTTT	CAWRWRSSYNSPLHF
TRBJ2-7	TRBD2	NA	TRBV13	TGTGCCAGCAGCTTAAGCGGGGGGGCATCCTACGAGCAGTACTTC	CASSLSGGASYEQYF
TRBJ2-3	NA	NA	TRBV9	TGTGCCAGCAGCGCCACGGCGGGGGCCAGCACAGATACGCAGTATTTT	CASSATAGASTDTQYF
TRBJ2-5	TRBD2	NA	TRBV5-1	TGCGCCAGCAGCCTCGAAAGGGGGACTAGCGGAAGGGGGACCCAGTACTTC	CASSLERGTSGRGTQYF
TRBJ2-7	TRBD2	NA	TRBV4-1	TGCGCCAGCAGCCTATCGCGGGGGAAGGGTGAGCAGTACTTC	CASSLSRGKGEQYF
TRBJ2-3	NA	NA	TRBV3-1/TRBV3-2	TGTGCCAGCAGCCTGGATATTGAGAGGGGGACAGATACGCAGTATTTT	CASSLDIERGTDTQYF
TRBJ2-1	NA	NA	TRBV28	TGTGCCAGCAGTCGAGGGCCAAGCCCGTTCTTC	CASSRGPSPFF
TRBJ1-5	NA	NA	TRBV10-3	TGTGCCATCACGGGGGTATTGAATCAGCCCCAGCATTTT	CAITGVLNQPQHF
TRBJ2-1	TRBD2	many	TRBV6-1	TGTGCCAGCAGTGATGGCGGGGGGGTTGCTGAGCAGTTCTTC	CASSDGGGVAEQFF
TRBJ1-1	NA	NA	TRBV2	TGTGCCAGCAGATACAGCAGGGGCGGACCCCAGAACACTGAAGCTTTCTTT	CASRYSRGGPQNTEAFF
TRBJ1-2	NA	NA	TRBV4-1	TGCGCCAGCAGCCATAGCATAAGGGTCCCCGGGAGGGGCTATGGCTACACCTTC	CASSHSIRVPGRGYGYTF
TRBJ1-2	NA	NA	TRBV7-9	TGTGCCAGCAGCCCCCCCGTTCTGTCCGGTTGCACCTTC	CASSPPVLSGCTF
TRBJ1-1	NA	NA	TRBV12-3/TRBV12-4	TGTGCCAGCAGGGACAGAAACACTGAAGCTTTCTTT	CASRDRNTEAFF
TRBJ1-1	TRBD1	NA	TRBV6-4	TGTGCCAGCAGGACCCCGGGACAGGCTCCTGGGAACACTGAAGCTTTCTTT	CASRTPGQAPGNTEAFF
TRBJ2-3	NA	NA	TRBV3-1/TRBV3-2	TGTGCCAGCAGCCAAAACTATGAGCCCACAGATACGCAGTATTTT	CASSQNYEPTDTQYF
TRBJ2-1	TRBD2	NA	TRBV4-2	TGTGCCAGCAGCCCCGAACAGGCAGGGAGCGGGGGGGCCCACAATGAGCAGTTCTTC	CASSPEQAGSGGAHNEQFF